The entry below describes one TCR beta chain. Its antigen is unidentified. The source of the sample is a study of cytomegalovirus exposure and HLA in healthy donors. In the PCR, 60 Vbeta and 13 Jbeta primers were used. The assay was immunoSEQ multiplex PCR, and TCRdb's table has in-frame clones only and misses some. The repertoire holds some 160,000 clones, with roughly 83% as singletons. Study-level findings and limits: Solely CMV serostatus was available to characterize immune exposure. Most subjects' HLA-A and HLA-B alleles were reportedly predicted from TCR beta sequences. Confirmation in vitro established that a few CMV-associated chains were specific for CMV antigens.

The length of the CDR3 is 17 residues. J was trimmed by 6 bases and V by 2 bases; bases with no gene match: 11. The germline gives CDR1 LNHNV, CDR2 YYDKDF (reference sequence). This receptor was obtained from a woman younger than 30 in good health and CMV-seronegative. The chain links TRBV15 to TRBJ1-5, with 9 bases that match TRBD1. The sample taken for sequencing was PBMCs. In nucleotides, the CDR3 is TGTGCCACCAGCAGACTTCTTGGGACAGGGCACGCTCAGCCCCAGCATTTT. Its translation: CATSRLLGTGHAQPQHF.